Each of the 20 T cell receptor beta chains below was sequenced from the same sample in a study of tumor and adjacent non-tumor tissue in lung cancer. The library came from three nested PCR rounds adapted from ARM-PCR protocols. TCRdb ran MiXCR on the multiplex PCR reads and lists one entry per CDR3 protein. The table has 60,000 to 80,000 distinct CDR3 sequences, 65% to 75% seen once. RNA was extracted from bulk tissue without any cell sorting. This non-tumor lung sample came from over 3 cm beyond the tumor edge. The sequenced sample was distant non-tumor lung tissue. These receptors originate from a woman aged 50 to 60 with non-small cell lung cancer.

In the case of this clonotype: One junction end disagrees with the germline gene, perhaps due to a read error. V gene TRBV11-2 combines with J gene TRBJ2-6; a possible D gene is TRBD1 (5 bases). Germline CDR1 and CDR2: SGHAT and FQNNGV. The CDR3 runs to 14 residues. In nucleotides, the CDR3 is TGTGCCAGCAGCTTAAGCCCTGGGGCCAACGTCCTAACTTTC. The encoded protein is CASSLSPGANVLTF.

Notes on this clonotype: Relative to the germline gene, one junction end is altered; a read error may explain this. The V gene is TRBV11-2, the J gene TRBJ2-7, with D possibly TRBD2 on 6 matching bases. The CDR3 sequence is 13 residues long. Germline CDR1 and CDR2: SGHAT and FQNNGV. The CDR3 is CANSLAAGYDQYF. In DNA, the CDR3 is TGTGCCAATAGCTTAGCGGCTGGGTACGACCAGTATTTC.

As to this clonotype: It may be a read error: a sequence one base away is much more abundant. V is TRBV20-1 and J is TRBJ1-4; D uncertain. The CDR3 has 12 amino acids. Looked up from germline, CDR1 is DFQATT and CDR2 is SNEGSKA (reference sequence). This chain's CDR3 is CSVPATNERLFF. The CDR3 bases are TGCAGCGTTCCTGCAACTAATGAAAGACTGTTTTTT.

This clonotype was detected only a few times. This CDR3 reads CASSLVGDQEAQYF. CDR3 nucleotides: TGTGCCAGCAGCTTAGTAGGAGACCAAGAAGCCCAGTACTTC. The J gene is TRBJ2-5, the V gene TRBV11-1, with D hard to call. Trimming removed 1 base at V and 9 bases at J, with 15 bases between. CDR3 length equals 14 residues. CDR1 is SGHAT and CDR2 is FQDESV in the germline V gene (reference sequence).

This clonotype was seen a few times. CDR3 nucleotide sequence: TGCGCCAGCAGCCAAGATCGTTACAGAGCGAACACTGAAACCTTCTTT. It specifies CASSQDRYRANTETFF. The V gene is TRBV4-1, the J gene TRBJ1-1; D unclear. Germline loops: CDR1 MGHRA, CDR2 YSYEKL. V shed 0 bases and J shed 14 bases, with 25 bases lying between them. The CDR3 consists of 16 residues.

Regarding this clonotype: A much larger clonotype is one base distant, so this may be a read error. The chain combines TRBV4-1 with TRBJ2-7; 9 nucleotides agree with TRBD2. Germline V gene lookup returns CDR1 MGHRA and CDR2 YSYEKL. Trimming cost V 3 bases and J 1 base; bases outside gene matches: 7. This CDR3 is built from 16 residues. CDR3 region: CASSHRLADPSYEQYF. CDR3 DNA: TGCGCCAGCAGCCACAGACTAGCGGACCCTTCCTACGAGCAGTACTTC.

The chain combines TRBV12-3 or TRBV12-4 with TRBJ2-5; D is unresolved. The CDR3 contains 14 residues. CDR3 sequence (DNA): TGTATCAGCGATGAGGTTACGGACCAAGAGACCCAGTACTTC. Protein product: CISDEVTDQETQYF.

This clonotype was observed once. One junction end does not reproduce the germline sequence, and a read error may be involved. The rearrangement uses TRBV11-3 and TRBJ2-3; D is possibly TRBD1 (6 bases). The CDR3 extends over 13 amino acids. Germline V gene lookup returns CDR1 SGHNT and CDR2 YENEEA. The CDR3 bases are TGCGCCGGCAGCACCAGGGGTATAGATACGCAGTATTTT. Translation gives CAGSTRGIDTQYF. The whole variable domain, filled in from reference TRBV11-3 and TRBJ2-3, reads EAGVVQSPRYKIIEKKQPVAFWCNPISGHNTLYWYLQNLGQGPELLIRYENEEAVDDSQLPKDRFSAERLKGVDSTLKIQPAELGDSAVYLCAGSTRGIDTQYFGPGTRLTVL.

Worth noting for this clonotype: A read error may produce the germline difference seen at one junction end. V and J are TRBV24-1 and TRBJ2-1; D gene unclear. The CDR3 runs 16 residues. CDR1 KGHDR and CDR2 SFDVKD come from the germline V gene. The CDR3 reads CVTSNFGGPVYNEQFF. The CDR3 bases are TGTGTCACCAGTAATTTTGGCGGTCCAGTATACAATGAGCAGTTCTTC.

This clonotype was counted many times. The genes are TRBV11-1 and TRBJ2-1; D unresolved. The length of the CDR3 is 16 residues. Deletions cut 6 bases from V and 4 bases from J, with 19 bases between. CDR1 and CDR2 (germline): SGHAT, FQDESV (reference sequence). The CDR3 protein is CASSSPMHAAYNEQFF. The CDR3 DNA sequence: TGTGCCAGCAGTTCACCGATGCATGCGGCTTACAATGAGCAGTTCTTC.

About this clonotype itself: This may come from a read error, since a much larger clone is one base off. CDR3 DNA sequence: TGTACCACCCGACAGCGGAATAACAATGAGCAGTTCTTC. This gives the protein CTTRQRNNNEQFF. This chain links TRBV24-1 with TRBJ2-1; D possibly matches TRBD1 or TRBD2 (5 bases each). The CDR3 covers 13 residues. CDR1 and CDR2 (germline): KGHDR, SFDVKD.

A word on this clonotype: A read error may be the cause here, since a much bigger clone is one base away. V usage is TRBV6-1 and J usage is TRBJ1-4; D unclear. The germline gives CDR1 MNHNS, CDR2 SASEGT. This CDR3 region has 17 residues. The CDR3 sequence is CASSETVDTATSEKLFF. The CDR3 DNA follows: TGTGCCAGCAGTGAGACCGTAGATACTGCAACTAGTGAAAAACTGTTTTTT.

This clonotype was detected once. CDR3: CICSLTLLTGEQFF. In nucleotides, the CDR3 is TGTATCTGCAGCTTAACACTCTTGACGGGAGAGCAGTTCTTC. The chain uses TRBV11-2 and TRBJ2-1; D possibly corresponds to TRBD2 (5 bases). Germline values: CDR1 SGHAT, CDR2 FQNNGV. The CDR3 has 14 residues.

For this clonotype: A clone one base away is much larger, so this may be a read error. V usage is TRBV6-5 and J usage is TRBJ2-5, with 8 bases fitting TRBD2. The V gene's germline CDR1 is MNHEY and CDR2 SVGAGI. The CDR3 is 16 amino acids. This CDR3 is CASSYSLAGFQETQCF. CDR3 sequence (DNA): TGTGCCAGCAGTTACTCCCTAGCGGGCTTCCAAGAGACCCAGTGCTTC.

On this clonotype itself: A read error may produce the germline difference seen at one junction end. This chain links TRBV20-1 with TRBJ2-7; possibly TRBD2 for D (6 bases). This CDR3 spans 14 amino acids. Germline assignment: CDR1 DFQATT and CDR2 SNEGSKA (reference sequence). The CDR3 DNA is TGCAGTACCAGCATGGGGGGAGTGGGATACGACCAGTACTTC. Its translation is CSTSMGGVGYDQYF.

A note on this clonotype: The germline gene is not matched at one end of the junction; a read error may be the cause. V is TRBV30 and J is TRBJ2-1; D unresolved. This CDR3 has 12 amino acids. Germline CDR1 GTSNPN, CDR2 SVGIG (reference sequence). CDR3 sequence: CAWSHPHKEQFF. CDR3 nucleotides: TGTGCCTGGAGCCACCCGCACAAGGAGCAGTTCTTC.

With regard to this clonotype: One end of the junction fails to match germline, which may point to a read error. The chain recombines TRBV11-3 with TRBJ2-3; D is possibly TRBD2 (5 bases). The CDR3 has 13 amino acids. The V gene's germline CDR1 is SGHNT and CDR2 YENEEA. The CDR3, as DNA: TGTGTCAGCGGCACCAGGAGTACAGATACGCAGTATTTT. Protein: CVSGTRSTDTQYF.

V gene TRBV20-1 combines with J gene TRBJ2-1; a possible D gene is TRBD2 (6 bases). Germline values: CDR1 DFQATT, CDR2 SNEGSKA (reference sequence). The CDR3 runs 14 residues. The V end lost 7 bases, the J end lost 4 bases, and 17 bases lay between the germline ends. CDR3 nucleotides: TGCAGTGGGCAAACTAGCACGGGGTACAATGAGCAGTTCTTC. This translates into CSGQTSTGYNEQFF.

This clonotype appeared many times. The chain uses TRBV29-1 and TRBJ1-3; D remains ambiguous. The V gene lost 7 bases and the J gene lost 0 bases, with 4 bases spanning the gap. Germline V lookup: CDR1 SQVTM, CDR2 ANQGSEA. The CDR3 contains 11 residues. CDR3 residues: CSADSGNTIYF. The CDR3 bases are TGCAGCGCCGACTCTGGAAACACCATATATTTT.

Details on this clonotype: One end of the junction does not line up with germline, which may come from a read error. The chain combines TRBV10-3 with TRBJ2-3; maybe TRBD2 (5 bases). The germline V gene encodes CDR1 ENHRY and CDR2 SYGVKD. The CDR3 is 16 residues long. As DNA, the CDR3 is TGTGCCATCTGTGATTTCGTCGCGAGAGGGCCAGATACGCAGTATTTT. Its translation: CAICDFVARGPDTQYF.